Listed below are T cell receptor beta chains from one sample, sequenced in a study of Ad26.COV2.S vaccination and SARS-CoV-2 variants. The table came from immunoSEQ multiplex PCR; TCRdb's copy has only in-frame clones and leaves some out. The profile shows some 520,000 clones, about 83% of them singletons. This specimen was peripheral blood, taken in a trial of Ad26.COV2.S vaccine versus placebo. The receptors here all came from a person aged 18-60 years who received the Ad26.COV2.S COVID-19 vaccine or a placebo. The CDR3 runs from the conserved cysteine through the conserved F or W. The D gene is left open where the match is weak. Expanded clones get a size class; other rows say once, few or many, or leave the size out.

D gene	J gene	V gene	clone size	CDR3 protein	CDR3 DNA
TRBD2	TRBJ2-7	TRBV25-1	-	CASSAPLAGGPIPYEQYF	TGTGCCAGCAGTGCCCCACTAGCGGGAGGGCCAATCCCCTACGAGCAGTACTTC
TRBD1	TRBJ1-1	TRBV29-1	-	CSVNDRGQSVEAFF	TGCAGCGTTAACGACAGGGGACAAAGTGTGGAAGCTTTCTTT
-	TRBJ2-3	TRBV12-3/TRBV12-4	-	CASSPRGDTQYF	TGTGCCAGCAGTCCGAGGGGGGATACGCAGTATTTT
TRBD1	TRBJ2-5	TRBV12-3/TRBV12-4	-	CASSEGTGKTQYF	TGTGCCAGCAGTGAGGGGACAGGGAAGACCCAGTACTTC
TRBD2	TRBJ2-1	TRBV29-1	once	CSTRPIGEGQGSYEQFF	TGCAGCACGCGCCCGATTGGGGAGGGCCAGGGATCATATGAGCAGTTCTTC
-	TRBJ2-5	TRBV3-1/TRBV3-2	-	CASSQEKTQYF	TGTGCCAGCAGCCAAGAAAAGACCCAGTACTTC
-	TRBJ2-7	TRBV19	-	CASSTELTYEQYF	TGTGCCAGTAGTACGGAGCTGACCTACGAGCAGTACTTC
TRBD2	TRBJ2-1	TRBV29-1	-	CSVSNKGGLNEQFF	TGCAGCGTTTCAAATAAGGGAGGGTTGAATGAGCAGTTCTTC
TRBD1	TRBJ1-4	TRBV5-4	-	CASSLAAGQAGEKLFF	TGTGCCAGCAGCTTGGCCGCGGGACAGGCTGGTGAAAAACTGTTTTTT
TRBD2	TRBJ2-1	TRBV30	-	CAWNPRLALYNEQFF	TGTGCCTGGAACCCCCGACTAGCGCTATACAATGAGCAGTTCTTC
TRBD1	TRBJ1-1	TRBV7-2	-	CASSLVGQGFTEAFF	TGTGCCAGCAGCTTAGTAGGACAGGGGTTCACTGAAGCTTTCTTT
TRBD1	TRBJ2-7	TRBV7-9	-	CASSPRQGGDEQYF	TGTGCCAGCAGCCCCAGACAGGGGGGGGACGAGCAGTACTTC
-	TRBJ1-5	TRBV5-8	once	CASSFGGQPQHF	TGTGCCAGCAGCTTCGGGGGGCAGCCCCAGCATTTT
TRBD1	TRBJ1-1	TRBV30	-	CAWNTGVNTEAFF	TGTGCCTGGAATACAGGGGTGAACACTGAAGCTTTCTTT
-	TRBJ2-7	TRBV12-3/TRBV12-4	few	CASSPRTVQYF	TGTGCCAGCAGTCCCAGGACAGTTCAGTACTTC
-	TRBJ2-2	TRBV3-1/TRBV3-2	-	CASSLSSEPGELFF	TGTGCCAGCAGCCTATCCTCAGAACCCGGGGAGCTGTTTTTT
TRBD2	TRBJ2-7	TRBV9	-	CASSVASGSYEQYF	TGTGCCAGCAGCGTAGCTAGCGGGAGCTACGAGCAGTACTTC